Shown below are 6 T cell receptor beta chains from a single sample sequenced in a study of shared clonotypes between healthy human individuals. Clones were read by immunoSEQ multiplex PCR, and TCRdb kept only the in-frame ones, dropping some. The repertoire includes under 1,900,000 clones, 98% of them detected once, and around 0.38% sits in the top ten. The sequencing input was naive CD4+ T cells sorted from blood. Specified subset: CD45RA+ positively selected. The receptors come from a man aged 25-45 years in good health.

This clone was counted a single time. The chain recombines TRBV7-2 with TRBJ2-5; no firm D call. CDR1 and CDR2 from the germline V gene are SGHTA and FQGNSA. The germline V and J ends were trimmed by 2 bases and 2 bases, with 9 bases remaining between them. This CDR3 has 14 residues. CDR3 region: CASSLTRWQETQYF. In nucleotides, the CDR3 is TGTGCCAGCAGCTTAACGCGGTGGCAAGAGACCCAGTACTTC.

J is TRBJ1-1 and V is TRBV18; TRBD1 matches at 7 bases. V shed 3 bases, J shed 1 base, and the junction held 8 bases outside the gene matches. Germline V lookup: CDR1 KGHSH, CDR2 LQKENI. The CDR3 has 16 residues. The CDR3 loop reads CASSPRDSTRNTEAFF. CDR3 nucleotides: TGTGCCAGCTCACCCAGGGACAGCACGCGGAACACTGAAGCTTTCTTT. Full variable domain (rest looked up from reference TRBV18 and TRBJ1-1): NAGVMQNPRHLVRRRGQEARLRCSPMKGHSHVYWYRQLPEEGLKFMVYLQKENIIDESGMPKERFSAEFPKEGPSILRIQQVVRGDSAAYFCASSPRDSTRNTEAFFGQGTRLTVV.

This chain links TRBV5-1 with TRBJ1-2; tentatively, D is TRBD1 (6 bases). Germline V gives CDR1 SGHRS, CDR2 YFSETQ. The CDR3 consists of 12 residues. The V gene lost 1 base and the J gene lost 6 bases, with 7 bases spanning the gap. As DNA, the CDR3 is TGCGCCAGCAGCTTGTCAGGGGATGGCTACACCTTC. Residues: CASSLSGDGYTF.

The gene calls are TRBV5-1 and TRBJ2-3; D gene uncertain. The CDR3 loop spans 15 amino acids. Trimming pared 5 bases from V and 4 bases from J, leaving 17 bases between. The germline CDR1 and CDR2 sequences are SGHRS and YFSETQ. CDR3 amino acids: CASSKSTARSDTQYF. Here the CDR3 DNA reads TGCGCCAGCAGTAAAAGTACGGCGAGATCAGATACGCAGTATTTT.

The chain has TRBV29-1 and TRBJ2-3; D is ambiguous. This CDR3 region has 11 residues. V was shortened by 8 bases and J by 4 bases, with 10 bases between the two germline ends. Germline V gene lookup returns CDR1 SQVTM and CDR2 ANQGSEA. In DNA form, the CDR3 reads TGCAGCCATATCGTGGCAGATACGCAGTATTTT. Its protein product is CSHIVADTQYF.

CDR3 DNA sequence: TGTGCCAGCAGTTACAACGGGGTGAGGGTGAACGAGCAGTACTTC. Translation: CASSYNGVRVNEQYF. The chain has TRBV6-5 and TRBJ2-7, with D possibly TRBD2 on 5 matching bases. Germline lookup yields CDR1 MNHEY and CDR2 SVGAGI. Between the trimmed V and J ends, which lost 2 bases and 5 bases, there was a span of 16 bases. The CDR3 spans 15 residues.